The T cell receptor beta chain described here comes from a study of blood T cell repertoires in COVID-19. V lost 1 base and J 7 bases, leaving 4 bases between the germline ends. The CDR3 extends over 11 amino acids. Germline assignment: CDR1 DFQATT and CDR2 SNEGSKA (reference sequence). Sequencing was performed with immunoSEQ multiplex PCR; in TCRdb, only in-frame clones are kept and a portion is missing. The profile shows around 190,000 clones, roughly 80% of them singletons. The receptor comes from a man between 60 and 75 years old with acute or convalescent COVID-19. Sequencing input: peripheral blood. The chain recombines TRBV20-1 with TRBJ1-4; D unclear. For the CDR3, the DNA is TGCAGTGCTAGAGGGCCTGAAAAACTGTTTTTT. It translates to CSARGPEKLFF.